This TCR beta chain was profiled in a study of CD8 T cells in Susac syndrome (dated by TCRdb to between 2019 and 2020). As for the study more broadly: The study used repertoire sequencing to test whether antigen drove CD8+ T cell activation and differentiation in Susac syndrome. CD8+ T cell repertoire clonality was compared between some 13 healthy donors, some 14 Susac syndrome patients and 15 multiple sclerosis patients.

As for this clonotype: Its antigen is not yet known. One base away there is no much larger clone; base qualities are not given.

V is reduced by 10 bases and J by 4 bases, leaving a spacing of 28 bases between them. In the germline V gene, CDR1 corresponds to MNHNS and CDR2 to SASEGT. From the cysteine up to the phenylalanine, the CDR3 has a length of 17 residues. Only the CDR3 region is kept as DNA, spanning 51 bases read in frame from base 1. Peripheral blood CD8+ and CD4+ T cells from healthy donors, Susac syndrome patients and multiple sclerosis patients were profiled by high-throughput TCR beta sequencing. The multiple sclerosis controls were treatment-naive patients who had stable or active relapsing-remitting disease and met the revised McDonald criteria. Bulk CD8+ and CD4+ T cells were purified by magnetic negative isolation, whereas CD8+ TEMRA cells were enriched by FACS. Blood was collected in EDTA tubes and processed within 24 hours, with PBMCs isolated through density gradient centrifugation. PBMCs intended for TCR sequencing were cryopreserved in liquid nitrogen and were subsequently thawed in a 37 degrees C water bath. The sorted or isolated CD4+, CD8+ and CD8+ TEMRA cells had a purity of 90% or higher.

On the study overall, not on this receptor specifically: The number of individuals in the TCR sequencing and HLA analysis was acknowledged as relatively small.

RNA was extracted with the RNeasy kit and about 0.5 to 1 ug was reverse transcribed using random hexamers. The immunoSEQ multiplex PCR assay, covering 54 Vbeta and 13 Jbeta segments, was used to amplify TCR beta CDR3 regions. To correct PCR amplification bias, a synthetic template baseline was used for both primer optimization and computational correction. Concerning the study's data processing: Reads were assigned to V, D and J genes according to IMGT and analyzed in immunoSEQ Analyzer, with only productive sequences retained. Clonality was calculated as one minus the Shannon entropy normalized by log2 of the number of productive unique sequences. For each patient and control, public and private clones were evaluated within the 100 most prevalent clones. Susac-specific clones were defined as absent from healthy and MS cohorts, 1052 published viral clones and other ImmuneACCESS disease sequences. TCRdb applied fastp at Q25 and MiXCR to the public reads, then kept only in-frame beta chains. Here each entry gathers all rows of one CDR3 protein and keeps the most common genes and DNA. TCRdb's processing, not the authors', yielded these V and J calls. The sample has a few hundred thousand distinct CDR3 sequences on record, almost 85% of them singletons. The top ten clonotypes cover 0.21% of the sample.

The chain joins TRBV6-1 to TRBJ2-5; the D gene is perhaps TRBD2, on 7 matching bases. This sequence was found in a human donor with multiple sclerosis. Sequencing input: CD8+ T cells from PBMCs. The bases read TGTGCCATCCACGGTCCCGAGAACGGGGGGCTCGGAGAGACCCAGTACTTC. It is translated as CAIHGPENGGLGETQYF.